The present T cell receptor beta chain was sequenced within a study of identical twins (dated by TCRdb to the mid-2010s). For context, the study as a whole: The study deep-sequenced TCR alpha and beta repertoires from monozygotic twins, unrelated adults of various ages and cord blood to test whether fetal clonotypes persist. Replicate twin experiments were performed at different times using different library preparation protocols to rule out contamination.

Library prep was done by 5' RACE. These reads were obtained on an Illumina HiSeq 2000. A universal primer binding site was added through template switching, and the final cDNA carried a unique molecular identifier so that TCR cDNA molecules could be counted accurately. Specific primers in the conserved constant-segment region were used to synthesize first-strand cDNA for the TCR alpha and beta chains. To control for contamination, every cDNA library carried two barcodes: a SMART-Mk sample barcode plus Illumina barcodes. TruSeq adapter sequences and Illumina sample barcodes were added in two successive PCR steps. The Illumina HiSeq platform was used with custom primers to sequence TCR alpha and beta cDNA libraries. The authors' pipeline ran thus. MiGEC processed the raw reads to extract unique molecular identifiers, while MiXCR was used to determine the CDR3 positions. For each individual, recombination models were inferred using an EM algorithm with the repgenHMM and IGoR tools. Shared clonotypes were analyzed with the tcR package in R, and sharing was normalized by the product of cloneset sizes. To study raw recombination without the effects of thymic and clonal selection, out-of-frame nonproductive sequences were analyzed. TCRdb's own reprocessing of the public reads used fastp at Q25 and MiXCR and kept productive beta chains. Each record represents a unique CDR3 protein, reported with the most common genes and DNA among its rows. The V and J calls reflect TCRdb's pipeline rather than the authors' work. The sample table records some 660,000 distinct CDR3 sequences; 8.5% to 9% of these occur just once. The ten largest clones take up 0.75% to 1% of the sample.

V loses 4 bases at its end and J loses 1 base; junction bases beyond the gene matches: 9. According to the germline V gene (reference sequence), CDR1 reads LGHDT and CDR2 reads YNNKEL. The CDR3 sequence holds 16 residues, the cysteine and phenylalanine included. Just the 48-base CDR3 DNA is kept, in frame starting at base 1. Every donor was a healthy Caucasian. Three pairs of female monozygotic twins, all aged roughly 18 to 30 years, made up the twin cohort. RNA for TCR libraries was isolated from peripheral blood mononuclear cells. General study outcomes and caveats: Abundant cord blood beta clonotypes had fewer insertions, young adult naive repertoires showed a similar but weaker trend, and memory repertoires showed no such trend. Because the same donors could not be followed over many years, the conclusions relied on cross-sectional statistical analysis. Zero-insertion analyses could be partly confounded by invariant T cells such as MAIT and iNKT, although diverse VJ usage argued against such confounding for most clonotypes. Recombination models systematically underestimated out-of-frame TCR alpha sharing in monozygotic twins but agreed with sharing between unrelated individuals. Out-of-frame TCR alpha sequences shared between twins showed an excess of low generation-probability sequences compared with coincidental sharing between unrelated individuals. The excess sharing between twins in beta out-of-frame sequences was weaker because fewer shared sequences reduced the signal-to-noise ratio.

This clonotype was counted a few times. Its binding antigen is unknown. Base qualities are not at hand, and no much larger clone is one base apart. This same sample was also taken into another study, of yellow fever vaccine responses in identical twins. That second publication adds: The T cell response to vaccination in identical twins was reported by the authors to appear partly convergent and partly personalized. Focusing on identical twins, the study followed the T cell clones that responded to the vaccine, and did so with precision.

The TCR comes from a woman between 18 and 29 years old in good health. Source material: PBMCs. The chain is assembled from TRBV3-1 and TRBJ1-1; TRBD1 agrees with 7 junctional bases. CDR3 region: CASSLYPTGTNTEAFF. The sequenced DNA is TGTGCCAGCAGCCTCTATCCGACAGGGACGAACACTGAAGCTTTCTTT.